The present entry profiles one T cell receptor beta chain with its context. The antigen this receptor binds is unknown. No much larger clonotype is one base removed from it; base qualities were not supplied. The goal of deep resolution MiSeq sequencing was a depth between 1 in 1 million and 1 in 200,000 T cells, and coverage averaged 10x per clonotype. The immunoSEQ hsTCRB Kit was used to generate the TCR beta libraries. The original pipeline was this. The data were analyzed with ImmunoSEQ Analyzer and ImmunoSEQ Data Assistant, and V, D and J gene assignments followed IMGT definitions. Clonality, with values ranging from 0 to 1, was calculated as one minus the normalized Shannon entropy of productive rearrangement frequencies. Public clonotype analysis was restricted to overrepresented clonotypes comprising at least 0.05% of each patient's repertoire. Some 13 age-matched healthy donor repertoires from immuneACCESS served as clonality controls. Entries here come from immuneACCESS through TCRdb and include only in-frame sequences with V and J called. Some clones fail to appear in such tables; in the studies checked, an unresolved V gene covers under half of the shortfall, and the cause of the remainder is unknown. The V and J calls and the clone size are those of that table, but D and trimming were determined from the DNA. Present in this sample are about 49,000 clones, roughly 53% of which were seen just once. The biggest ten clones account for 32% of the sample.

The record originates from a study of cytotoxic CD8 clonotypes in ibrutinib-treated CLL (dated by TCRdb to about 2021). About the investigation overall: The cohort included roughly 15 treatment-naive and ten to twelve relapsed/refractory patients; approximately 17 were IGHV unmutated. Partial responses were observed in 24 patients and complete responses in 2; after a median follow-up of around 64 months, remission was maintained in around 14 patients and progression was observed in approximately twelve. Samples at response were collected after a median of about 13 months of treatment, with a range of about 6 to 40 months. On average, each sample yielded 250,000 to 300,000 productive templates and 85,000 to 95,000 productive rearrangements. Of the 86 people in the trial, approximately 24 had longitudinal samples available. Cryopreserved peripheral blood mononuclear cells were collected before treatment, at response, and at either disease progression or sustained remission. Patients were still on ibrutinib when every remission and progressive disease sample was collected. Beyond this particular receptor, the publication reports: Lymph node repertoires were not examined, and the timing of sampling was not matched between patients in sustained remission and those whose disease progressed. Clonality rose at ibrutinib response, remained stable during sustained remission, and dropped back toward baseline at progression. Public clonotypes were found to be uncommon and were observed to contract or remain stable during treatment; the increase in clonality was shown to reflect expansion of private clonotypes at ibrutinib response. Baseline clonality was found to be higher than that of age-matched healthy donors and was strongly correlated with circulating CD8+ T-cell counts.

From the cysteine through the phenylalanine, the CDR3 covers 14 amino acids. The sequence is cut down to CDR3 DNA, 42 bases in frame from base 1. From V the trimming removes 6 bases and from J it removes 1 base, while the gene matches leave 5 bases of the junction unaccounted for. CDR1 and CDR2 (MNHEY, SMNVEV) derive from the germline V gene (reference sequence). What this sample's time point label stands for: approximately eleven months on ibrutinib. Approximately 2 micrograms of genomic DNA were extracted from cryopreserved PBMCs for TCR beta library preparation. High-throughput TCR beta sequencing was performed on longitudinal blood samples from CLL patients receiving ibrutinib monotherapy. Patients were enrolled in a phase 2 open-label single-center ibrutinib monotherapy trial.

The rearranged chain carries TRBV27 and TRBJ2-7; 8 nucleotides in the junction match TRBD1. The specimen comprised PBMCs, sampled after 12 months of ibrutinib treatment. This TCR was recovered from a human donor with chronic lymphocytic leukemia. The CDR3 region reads CASSRGPFSYEQYF. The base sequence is TGTGCCAGCAGCAGGGGGCCCTTTTCCTACGAGCAGTACTTC.